The T cell receptor (beta chain) under discussion was sequenced for a study of cytomegalovirus exposure and HLA in healthy donors. Study as a whole: The approximately 120 million unique TCR beta sequences, from about 179 million T cells, were found by an earlier analysis. Points from the study as a whole: A classifier reportedly called cytomegalovirus status with high sensitivity and specificity.

The CDR3 totals 15 residues. V dropped 3 bases and J dropped 5; count of bases not matched to a gene: 2. Germline V gene sequence: CDR1 SGHRS, CDR2 YFSETQ. As concerns this clone: The antigen remains undetermined.

PCR was performed using 60 Vbeta and 13 Jbeta primers. The method was immunoSEQ multiplex PCR; TCRdb's version includes in-frame clones alone and lacks a portion of them. Among some 140,000 clones listed, 75% to 85% were seen once. The origin of this receptor is a female donor in good health and CMV-seronegative. Input material: PBMCs. This chain uses TRBV5-1 with TRBJ2-2; TRBD1 aligns across 12 bases. DNA for the CDR3: TGCGCCAGCAGCTCGGGACAGGGGGCTACCGGGGAGCTGTTTTTT. This gives the protein CASSSGQGATGELFF.